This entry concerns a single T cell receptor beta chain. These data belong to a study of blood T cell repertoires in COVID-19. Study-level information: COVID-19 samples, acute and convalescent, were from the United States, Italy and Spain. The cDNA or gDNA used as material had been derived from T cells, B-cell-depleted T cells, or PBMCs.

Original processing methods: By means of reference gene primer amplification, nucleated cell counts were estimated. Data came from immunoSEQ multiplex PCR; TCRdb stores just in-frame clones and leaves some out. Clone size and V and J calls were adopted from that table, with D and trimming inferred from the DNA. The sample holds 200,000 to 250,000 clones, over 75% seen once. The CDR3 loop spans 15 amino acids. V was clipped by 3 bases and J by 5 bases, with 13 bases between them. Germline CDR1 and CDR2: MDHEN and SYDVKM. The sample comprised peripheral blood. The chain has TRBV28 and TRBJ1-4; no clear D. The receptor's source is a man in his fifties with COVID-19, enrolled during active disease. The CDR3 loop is CASSFPDGLNEKLFF. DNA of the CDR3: TGTGCCAGCAGTTTTCCCGACGGACTAAATGAAAAACTGTTTTTT.